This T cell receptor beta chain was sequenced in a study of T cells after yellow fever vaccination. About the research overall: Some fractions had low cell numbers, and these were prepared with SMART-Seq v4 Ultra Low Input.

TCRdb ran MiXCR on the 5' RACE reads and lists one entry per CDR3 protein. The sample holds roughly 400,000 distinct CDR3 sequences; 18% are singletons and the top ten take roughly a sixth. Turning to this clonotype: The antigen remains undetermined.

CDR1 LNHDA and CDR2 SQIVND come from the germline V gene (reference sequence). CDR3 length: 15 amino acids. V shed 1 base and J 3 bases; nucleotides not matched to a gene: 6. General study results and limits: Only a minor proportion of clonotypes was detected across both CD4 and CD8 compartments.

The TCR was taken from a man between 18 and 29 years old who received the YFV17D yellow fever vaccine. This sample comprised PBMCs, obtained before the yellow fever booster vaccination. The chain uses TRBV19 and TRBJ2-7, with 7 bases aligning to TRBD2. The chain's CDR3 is CASSIVSAGVYEQYF. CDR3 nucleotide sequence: TGTGCCAGTAGTATAGTGTCCGCGGGGGTCTACGAGCAGTACTTC.